The 26 T cell receptor beta chains reported below all come from one sample, sequenced in a study of shared clonotypes between healthy human individuals. Using immunoSEQ multiplex PCR, the repertoire was profiled, and TCRdb retains in-frame clones only, with some absent. Of approximately 620,000 clones in the sample, approximately 97% were seen once. The sequencing input was naive CD4+ T cells sorted from blood. Described subset: CD45RA+ positively selected. These receptors all stem from a woman aged 30 to 39 in good health.

A single count supports this clone. The J gene is TRBJ1-4, the V gene TRBV6-5, with D perhaps TRBD1 (5 bases). CDR3 size: 14 residues. The germline V and J ends were trimmed by 0 bases and 8 bases, with 10 bases remaining between them. Germline CDR1 is MNHEY and CDR2 is SVGAGI. The CDR3, as DNA: TGTGCCAGCAGTTACTCTGGGGGTCGGGAAAAACTGTTTTTT. This translates into CASSYSGGREKLFF.

The V gene is TRBV5-5, the J gene TRBJ1-3; possible D gene TRBD1, 5 bases. The CDR3 is 17 residues long. Trimming took off 3 bases at V and 4 bases at J, with 20 bases between the two ends. CDR1 SGHKS and CDR2 YYEKEE come from the germline V gene (reference sequence). The CDR3 bases are TGTGCCAGCAGCTCGCAATTCCCCCTGACAGTAGGAAACACCATATATTTT. Encoded protein: CASSSQFPLTVGNTIYF.

The V and J genes are TRBV19 and TRBJ2-1; 7 positions agree with TRBD2. Germline V gene data show CDR1 as LNHDA and CDR2 as SQIVND (reference sequence). The J segment lost 12 bases and the V segment lost 0 bases, leaving 5 bases of the junction unmatched. CDR3 length equals 13 residues. CDR3 sequence reads: CASSIDPGEGQFF. The CDR3 coding sequence is TGTGCCAGTAGTATAGATCCCGGGGAGGGGCAGTTCTTC. Variable domain in full (rest from reference TRBV19 and TRBJ2-1): DGGITQSPKYLFRKEGQNVTLSCEQNLNHDAMYWYRQDPGQGLRLIYYSQIVNDFQKGDIAEGYSVSREKKESFPLTVTSAQKNPTAFYLCASSIDPGEGQFFGPGTRLTVL.

The chain employs TRBV4-1 and TRBJ2-7, with D perhaps matching TRBD2 (5 bases). This CDR3 contains 15 residues. The germline V gene encodes CDR1 MGHRA and CDR2 YSYEKL. Trimming cost V 3 bases and J 7 bases, with 19 bases left between them. Here the CDR3 DNA reads TGCGCCAGCAGCCAGGGCCGGGGTCTGCCTGGGGAGCAGTACTTC. Translating it yields CASSQGRGLPGEQYF.

The chain recombines TRBV28 with TRBJ1-2; D is perhaps TRBD1 (6 bases). The CDR3 is 14 amino acids. Trimming took off 6 bases at V and 4 bases at J, with 15 bases between the two ends. CDR1 and CDR2 (germline): MDHEN, SYDVKM. CDR3 protein: CASSQGGGSYGYTF. The CDR3 DNA reads TGTGCCAGCAGCCAAGGGGGGGGTTCCTATGGCTACACCTTC.

The chain uses TRBV10-1 and TRBJ2-7, with D possibly TRBD2 on 6 matching bases. The CDR3 has 13 amino acids. The V gene's germline CDR1 is WNHNN and CDR2 SYGVQD (reference sequence). Trimming cost V 2 bases and J 7 bases, with 12 bases left between them. The CDR3 is CASSERGLAEQYF. DNA for the CDR3: TGCGCCAGCAGTGAGCGGGGGTTAGCGGAGCAGTACTTC.

This chain links TRBV28 with TRBJ2-7; TRBD2 matches 8 bases. J gave up 7 bases and V 9 bases, and 8 bases lay outside the gene matches. The CDR3 has 12 amino acids. From germline, CDR1 is MDHEN and CDR2 SYDVKM. The CDR3 reads CASGAGVREQYF. The CDR3 DNA sequence: TGTGCCAGTGGAGCGGGAGTGCGGGAGCAGTACTTC.

This chain links TRBV5-5 with TRBJ2-2; the D gene is possibly TRBD2 (5 bases). Trimming pared 0 bases from V and 3 bases from J, leaving 9 bases between. The CDR3 sequence is 15 residues long. Germline V lookup: CDR1 SGHKS, CDR2 YYEKEE (reference sequence). The CDR3 sequence: CASSLATRDTGELFF. Written as DNA, the CDR3 is TGTGCCAGCAGCTTGGCAACTAGGGACACCGGGGAGCTGTTTTTT.

The chain has TRBV28 and TRBJ2-7, with a possible D match to TRBD2 (5 bases). Deletions cut 6 bases from V and 0 bases from J, with 12 bases between. Germline V lookup: CDR1 MDHEN, CDR2 SYDVKM. This CDR3 comprises 14 residues. The CDR3 DNA reads TGTGCCAGCAGCCCTCTGGCGGGCTCCTACGAGCAGTACTTC. Translating it yields CASSPLAGSYEQYF.

V is TRBV2 and J is TRBJ2-1; TRBD2 might be the D (5 bases). This CDR3 has 12 residues. Germline V gives CDR1 SNHLY, CDR2 FYNNEI. V shed 5 bases and J shed 8 bases, with 10 bases lying between them. The CDR3 nucleotides are TGTGCCAGCAGTCCGCTCGGGGATGAGCAGTTCTTC. Translated: CASSPLGDEQFF. The whole variable domain, filled in from reference TRBV2 and TRBJ2-1, reads EPEVTQTPSHQVTQMGQEVILRCVPISNHLYFYWYRQILGQKVEFLVSFYNNEISEKSEIFDDQFSVERPDGSNFTLKIRSTKLEDSAMYFCASSPLGDEQFFGPGTRLTVL.

This clone was detected once. V and J are TRBV13 and TRBJ2-4, with 9 bases fitting TRBD2. V lost 1 base and J lost 6; bases outside the gene matches: 4. From germline, CDR1 is PRHDT and CDR2 FYEKMQ (reference sequence). This CDR3 is 15 amino acids long. This chain's CDR3 is CASSLVAGEGNIQYF. The CDR3 bases are TGTGCCAGCAGCTTAGTAGCGGGAGAGGGAAACATTCAGTACTTC.

The chain joins TRBV19 to TRBJ2-1; 12 nucleotides line up with TRBD2. J gave up 4 bases and V 4 bases, and 2 bases lay outside the gene matches. Germline assignment: CDR1 LNHDA and CDR2 SQIVND (reference sequence). The CDR3 contains 15 residues. The DNA of the CDR3 is TGTGCCAGTAGTACGACTAGCGGGGGTTACAATGAGCAGTTCTTC. It specifies CASSTTSGGYNEQFF.

V gene TRBV30 combines with J gene TRBJ2-7, with D possibly TRBD2 on 6 matching bases. The CDR3 has 14 amino acids. Germline CDR1 reads GTSNPN; CDR2 reads SVGIG (reference sequence). Trimming removed 4 bases from V and 2 bases from J, with 15 bases in between. DNA for the CDR3: TGTGCCTGGACCCGGGACTCTACAACCTACGAGCAGTACTTC. It yields the protein CAWTRDSTTYEQYF.

This chain uses TRBV5-1 with TRBJ2-7; 15 bases match TRBD2. Unmatched junction bases numbered 9, after V lost 3 bases and J lost 5 bases. CDR1 is SGHRS, CDR2 YFSETQ, per germline. CDR3 length: 17 residues. CDR3 sequence: CASSSGPGLAGGNEQYF. For the CDR3, the DNA is TGCGCCAGCAGCTCAGGGCCCGGACTAGCGGGAGGGAACGAGCAGTACTTC.

The chain employs TRBV11-1 and TRBJ1-1; D is uncertain. The CDR3 covers 11 residues. Germline V lookup: CDR1 SGHAT, CDR2 FQDESV (reference sequence). V lost 6 bases and J 9 bases, leaving 11 bases between the germline ends. The CDR3 DNA sequence: TGTGCCAGCAGACCCGTGGGGAAAGCTTTCTTT. Its translation is CASRPVGKAFF. Looking up the rest from reference TRBV11-1 and TRBJ1-1 gives the full variable domain: EAEVAQSPRYKITEKSQAVAFWCDPISGHATLYWYRQILGQGPELLVQFQDESVVDDSQLPKDRFSAERLKGVDSTLKIQPAELGDSAMYLCASRPVGKAFFGQGTRLTVV.

The chain recombines TRBV6-5 with TRBJ1-5, with 7 bases fitting TRBD1. Trimming cost V 2 bases and J 7 bases; bases outside gene matches: 8. The CDR3 length is 15 residues. The germline gives CDR1 MNHEY, CDR2 SVGAGI. Written as DNA, the CDR3 is TGTGCCAGCAGTTACGCGGAGGGGGCTGGGCAGCCCCAGCATTTT. This codes for CASSYAEGAGQPQHF.

The chain links TRBV5-1 to TRBJ2-5; possible D gene TRBD1, 5 bases. The DNA matches TRBJ2-7 better at its end, which makes the J call doubtful. This CDR3 spans 17 amino acids. The V gene's germline CDR1 is SGHRS and CDR2 YFSETQ. The DNA for the CDR3 is TGCGCCAGCAGCTTGGTGGCAGGGAATGCATTGGGATACGAGCAGTACTTC. Translating it yields CASSLVAGNALGYEQYF.

The chain couples TRBV6-5 to TRBJ2-4; tentatively, D is TRBD2 (5 bases). This CDR3 is 14 amino acids long. The germline V gene has CDR1 MNHEY and CDR2 SVGAGI. V was clipped by 2 bases and J by 3 bases, with 8 bases between them. This chain's CDR3 is CASSYRGDKNIQYF. Here the CDR3 DNA reads TGTGCCAGCAGTTACCGGGGTGACAAAAACATTCAGTACTTC.

The rearrangement links TRBV5-1 to TRBJ2-5; the D gene is possibly TRBD2 (6 bases). The assigned J gene may be wrong: the sequence end matches TRBJ2-7 better. In germline, CDR1 is SGHRS, CDR2 YFSETQ. This CDR3 spans 14 amino acids. The CDR3 reads CASSLEGGTYEQYF. The CDR3 DNA is TGCGCCAGCAGCTTGGAGGGAGGCACCTACGAGCAGTACTTC.

Here the CDR3 reads CATSLSTFGGNEKLFF. The CDR3 nucleotides read TGTGCCACCAGCCTTAGCACTTTCGGGGGGAATGAAAAACTGTTTTTT. This chain connects TRBV15 to TRBJ1-4; D perhaps matches TRBD1 (5 bases). CDR1 and CDR2 from the germline V gene are LNHNV and YYDKDF (reference sequence). The CDR3 loop spans 16 amino acids. V lost 5 bases and J lost 5, with 18 bases in between.

This CDR3 is CASSLFPAGKGYNEQFF. The CDR3 region has the DNA TGTGCCAGCAGTTTATTTCCAGCGGGAAAAGGCTACAATGAGCAGTTCTTC. V is TRBV28 and J is TRBJ2-1; 7 bases agree with TRBD2. The CDR3 spans 17 residues. The J segment lost 3 bases and the V segment lost 1 base, leaving 9 bases of the junction unmatched. Germline CDR1 reads MDHEN; CDR2 reads SYDVKM.

The V and J genes are TRBV5-1 and TRBJ2-7; D possibly matches TRBD1 or TRBD2 (5 bases each). Germline V gene data show CDR1 as SGHRS and CDR2 as YFSETQ. Trimming stripped 4 bases from V and 0 bases from J, with 14 bases between. The CDR3 is made up of 15 amino acids. The CDR3: CASSPRGYRSYEQYF. CDR3 sequence (DNA): TGCGCCAGCAGCCCCCGGGGCTACCGCTCCTACGAGCAGTACTTC. The whole variable domain, remainder taken from reference TRBV5-1 and TRBJ2-7, is KAGVTQTPRYLIKTRGQQVTLSCSPISGHRSVSWYQQTPGQGLQFLFEYFSETQRNKGNFPGRFSGRQFSNSRSEMNVSTLELGDSALYLCASSPRGYRSYEQYFGPGTRLTVT.

The rearrangement uses TRBV28 and TRBJ2-7, with 15 bases that match TRBD2. From germline, CDR1 is MDHEN and CDR2 SYDVKM. The V gene end was trimmed by 5 bases and the J gene end by 7 bases; junction bases not matched to a gene: 9. The CDR3 has 16 amino acids. CDR3: CASSPGLAGGLWEQYF. CDR3 nucleotides: TGTGCCAGCAGTCCGGGACTAGCGGGAGGTTTGTGGGAGCAGTACTTC. Complete variable domain (other parts from reference TRBV28 and TRBJ2-7): DVKVTQSSRYLVKRTGEKVFLECVQDMDHENMFWYRQDPGLGLRLIYFSYDVKMKEKGDIPEGYSVSREKKERFSLILESASTNQTSMYLCASSPGLAGGLWEQYFGPGTRLTVT.

This clone was seen once. The rearrangement uses TRBV27 and TRBJ2-3; TRBD1 aligns across 8 bases. This CDR3 region has 16 residues. V shed 3 bases, J shed 4 bases, and the junction held 9 bases outside the gene matches. CDR1 is MNHEY, CDR2 SMNVEV, per germline (reference sequence). The CDR3 DNA follows: TGTGCCAGCAGTTTGGGGCAGGGGGCGCCGGCAGATACGCAGTATTTT. Translation: CASSLGQGAPADTQYF.

CDR3 sequence reads: CASSPTLRAGTGELFF. The CDR3 bases are TGCGCCAGCAGCCCCACTCTCCGGGCGGGCACCGGGGAGCTGTTTTTT. The chain employs TRBV5-1 and TRBJ2-2; TRBD2 might be the D (5 bases). Germline V gene data show CDR1 as SGHRS and CDR2 as YFSETQ. V was shortened by 4 bases and J by 4 bases, with 17 bases between the two germline ends. This CDR3 is built from 16 residues.

This clone was seen a single time. The chain uses TRBV19 and TRBJ2-7, with 10 nucleotides matching TRBD2. The CDR3 length is 12 residues. Unmatched junction bases numbered 0, after V lost 10 bases and J lost 0 bases. From germline, CDR1 is LNHDA and CDR2 SQIVND (reference sequence). The CDR3 loop is CATSGGSYEQYF. CDR3 DNA sequence: TGTGCCACTAGCGGGGGCTCCTACGAGCAGTACTTC.